The T cell receptor (beta chain) described here comes from a study of OX40 agonist ivuxolimab in advanced cancers. Study context: Patients assigned to dose escalation were diagnosed with hepatocellular carcinoma, melanoma, renal cell or head and neck cancer. Enrollees could have had prior anti-PD-1, anti-PD-L1 or anti-CTLA-4 therapy, which 30% to 50% had received.

Per germline, CDR1 MDHEN and CDR2 SYDVKM. Trimming removed 1 base at V and 0 bases at J, with 6 bases between. This CDR3 has 15 amino acids. Study results and caveats: Some nonresponders likewise displayed low normalized T-cell clonal expansion. At doses 0.1 to 3.0 mg/kg, CD4+ and CD8+ clones expanded.

TCRdb's copy holds only in-frame clones and misses some; the assay was immunoSEQ multiplex PCR. The sample has 55,000 to 65,000 clones; about 89% are singletons. To note about this clone: Its target is unknown.

V and J are TRBV28 and TRBJ2-2, with D maybe TRBD1 (6 bases). This receptor was obtained from an adult with an advanced solid tumor such as melanoma, head and neck, liver or kidney cancer. The sequences come from CD4+ or CD8+ T cells sorted from blood, collected in a trial of the OX40 agonist ivuxolimab. CDR3 DNA: TGTGCCAGCAGTTTATACAGGGCGAACACCGGGGAGCTGTTTTTT. Translating gives CASSLYRANTGELFF. Combining the CDR3 with reference TRBV28 and TRBJ2-2 gives the whole variable domain DVKVTQSSRYLVKRTGEKVFLECVQDMDHENMFWYRQDPGLGLRLIYFSYDVKMKEKGDIPEGYSVSREKKERFSLILESASTNQTSMYLCASSLYRANTGELFFGEGSRLTVL.